This entry lists 18 T cell receptor beta chains sequenced from one sample in a study of blood T cell repertoires in COVID-19. Generated by immunoSEQ multiplex PCR, the TCRdb table keeps only in-frame clones and is missing some. The data contain around 250,000 clones, approximately 87% of them seen just once; the ten biggest clones take up roughly 4.6%. The sequenced material came from peripheral blood. The receptors derive from a man between 60 and 70 years old who had recovered from COVID-19.

The chain links TRBV6-5 to TRBJ1-2; TRBD1 agrees at 7 bases. The length of the CDR3 is 13 residues. After removal of 6 bases from V and 8 bases from J, the junction contained 9 bases not matched to a gene. Germline loops: CDR1 MNHEY, CDR2 SVGAGI. The CDR3 nucleotides are TGTGCCAGCAGCCGGGACAGTCTGGGGGGCTACACCTTC. This encodes CASSRDSLGGYTF.

The chain has TRBV19 and TRBJ2-4; a possible D gene is TRBD1 (6 bases). The CDR3 is 15 amino acids. The germline V gene encodes CDR1 LNHDA and CDR2 SQIVND (reference sequence). Trimming cost V 3 bases and J 6 bases, with 15 bases left between them. In nucleotides, the CDR3 is TGTGCCAGTAGTATTCAGGGGATAGGGTTAAACATTCAGTACTTC. Amino acid sequence: CASSIQGIGLNIQYF.

This clone has only a few counts. The chain recombines TRBV3-1 (or the pseudogene TRBV3-2) with TRBJ1-3; D unclear. There are 15 residues in the CDR3. CDR1 and CDR2 from the germline V gene are LGHDT and YNNKEL (reference sequence). V shed 3 bases and J shed 2 bases, with 11 bases lying between them. CDR3: CASSHGNQPGNTIYF. The DNA of the CDR3 is TGTGCCAGCAGCCACGGGAATCAGCCTGGAAACACCATATATTTT.

The V call is TRBV5-4, the J call TRBJ2-3; TRBD2 might be the D (5 bases). The CDR3 contains 15 residues. The ends were cut back, 8 bases at V and 6 bases at J, with 22 bases in the middle. Germline V CDR1 and CDR2: SGHNT, YYREEE (reference sequence). CDR3 nucleotides: TGTGCCAGTAGGAATGTGAGGGCCCCCGTGGATACGCAGTATTTT. Translation: CASRNVRAPVDTQYF.

This clone was counted between two and nine times. The rearrangement joins TRBV30 to TRBJ2-3; D may be TRBD2 (6 bases). V was trimmed by 2 bases and J by 2 bases, leaving 14 bases between them. Germline V gives CDR1 GTSNPN, CDR2 SVGIG (reference sequence). This CDR3 is 15 amino acids long. The CDR3 DNA sequence: TGTGCCTGGAGTACCACGGGACTGAACACAGATACGCAGTATTTT. It yields the protein CAWSTTGLNTDTQYF.

A single count supports this clone. This specimen includes other DNA sequences encoding the same CDR3. The chain couples TRBV5-1 to TRBJ2-5; 9 bases align to TRBD1. The CDR3 is 14 residues long. Per germline, CDR1 SGHRS and CDR2 YFSETQ. V gave up 4 bases and J gave up 2 bases; unmatched junction bases: 3. The CDR3, as DNA: TGCGCCAGCAGCGCAGGACAGGGGCAAGAGACCCAGTACTTC. Amino acids: CASSAGQGQETQYF.

The chain couples TRBV5-4 to TRBJ2-1, with 7 bases matching TRBD1. The germline V gene has CDR1 SGHNT and CDR2 YYREEE (reference sequence). The CDR3 has 14 residues. With V trimmed by 2 bases and J by 5 bases, 4 bases remained unmatched. The CDR3 bases are TGTGCCAGCAGCTTTGGGGACAGAAACAATGAGCAGTTCTTC. The encoded protein is CASSFGDRNNEQFF.

The genes are TRBV7-2 and TRBJ1-2; unclear D gene. CDR1 is SGHTA and CDR2 is FQGNSA in the germline V gene. The V end was cut by 2 bases, the J end by 4 bases, with 11 bases between. The CDR3 covers 14 residues. As DNA, the CDR3 is TGTGCCAGCAGCTTATCGTGGAGTTCCTATGGCTACACCTTC. This sequence encodes CASSLSWSSYGYTF. Full variable domain (remainder filled in from reference TRBV7-2 and TRBJ1-2): GAGVSQSPSNKVTEKGKDVELRCDPISGHTALYWYRQSLGQGLEFLIYFQGNSAPDKSGLPSDRFSAERTGGSVSTLTIQRTQQEDSAVYLCASSLSWSSYGYTFGSGTRLTVV.

The genes are TRBV3-1 (or the pseudogene TRBV3-2) and TRBJ2-3; TRBD2 matches 8 bases. The CDR3 has 16 residues. The junction had 15 bases not matched to a gene; V was cut back by 5 bases and J by 8 bases. Germline V lookup: CDR1 LGHDT, CDR2 YNNKEL (reference sequence). Here the CDR3 reads CASSYLAGPEGPTQYF. CDR3 nucleotides: TGTGCCAGCAGCTATTTAGCGGGGCCCGAGGGCCCTACGCAGTATTTT.

This chain links TRBV27 with TRBJ2-3, with D perhaps TRBD1 (6 bases). Germline V gene lookup returns CDR1 MNHEY and CDR2 SMNVEV (reference sequence). The length of the CDR3 is 16 residues. V was clipped by 2 bases and J by 4 bases, with 16 bases between them. CDR3 loop: CASSLVSGAHPDTQYF. As DNA, the CDR3 is TGTGCCAGCAGTTTAGTGTCAGGGGCTCATCCAGATACGCAGTATTTT.

This sequence joins TRBV28 and TRBJ2-3; D remains ambiguous. Per the germline V gene, CDR1 is MDHEN and CDR2 is SYDVKM. V was shortened by 3 bases and J by 5 bases, with 12 bases between the two germline ends. CDR3 length: 14 amino acids. CDR3: CASSFPSELDTQYF. The CDR3, as DNA: TGTGCCAGCAGTTTCCCCTCGGAGTTAGATACGCAGTATTTT.

This sequence joins TRBV30 and TRBJ2-1; D not certain. CDR1 and CDR2 (germline): GTSNPN, SVGIG (reference sequence). V was cut by 2 bases and J by 9 bases, with 8 bases left in between. This CDR3 has 11 amino acids. Here the CDR3 DNA reads TGTGCCTGGAGTACTATGAGTGAGCAGTTCTTC. Protein: CAWSTMSEQFF.

The rearrangement uses TRBV6-4 and TRBJ2-1; the match to TRBD2 covers 7 bases. Germline-derived CDR1 and CDR2 are MRHNA and SNTAGT. V shed 0 bases, J shed 10 bases, and the junction held 12 bases outside the gene matches. CDR3 length equals 16 residues. CDR3 sequence: CASSDSGSGIRDEQFF. The DNA of the CDR3 is TGTGCCAGCAGTGACTCGGGGAGCGGGATTAGGGACGAGCAGTTCTTC.

This clone was seen a single time. This chain uses TRBV21-1 with TRBJ2-7; the table assigns TRBD1, which was not confirmed against the DNA. TRBV21-1 is a recognized pseudogene. This CDR3 has 16 amino acids. CDR3 sequence reads: CASSEDRPGHNYEQYF. CDR3 nucleotide sequence: TGTGCCAGCAGCGAAGATCGCCCCGGACACAACTACGAGCAGTACTTC.

CDR3 nucleotide sequence: TGTGCCAGTAGTATCAGGGGCCCCCCGAGCTCCTACGAGCAGTACTTC. Its translation: CASSIRGPPSSYEQYF. The V call is TRBV19, the J call TRBJ2-7, with D maybe TRBD1 (6 bases). Germline values: CDR1 LNHDA, CDR2 SQIVND (reference sequence). With 3 bases removed from V and 0 bases from J, the gap between germline ends came to 15 bases. The CDR3 spans 16 residues. Drawing the rest from reference TRBV19 and TRBJ2-7, the complete variable domain is DGGITQSPKYLFRKEGQNVTLSCEQNLNHDAMYWYRQDPGQGLRLIYYSQIVNDFQKGDIAEGYSVSREKKESFPLTVTSAQKNPTAFYLCASSIRGPPSSYEQYFGPGTRLTVT.

The chain carries TRBV6-5 and TRBJ2-7; 8 bases fit TRBD1. CDR3 length: 13 amino acids. Germline CDR1 MNHEY, CDR2 SVGAGI. The ends lost 7 bases at V and 4 bases at J; junction bases unmatched: 6. The CDR3 loop is CASMGQGAYEQYF. DNA for the CDR3: TGTGCCAGCATGGGGCAGGGGGCTTACGAGCAGTACTTC.

The rearrangement links TRBV30 to TRBJ2-1, with D possibly being TRBD2 (7 bases). Germline CDR1 and CDR2: GTSNPN and SVGIG (reference sequence). V lost 0 bases and J 5 bases, leaving 17 bases between the germline ends. This CDR3 spans 16 amino acids. CDR3 DNA sequence: TGTGCCTGGAGTGTACGGGGGCGGGGGCGCAACAATGAGCAGTTCTTC. This sequence encodes CAWSVRGRGRNNEQFF.

The CDR3 DNA reads as TGTGCCTGGAGTGTCAGTATGGCTCCGGGTAATTCACCCCTCCACTTT. This translates into CAWSVSMAPGNSPLHF. J is TRBJ1-6 and V is TRBV30; D gene unclear. Trimming left V 0 bases short and J 6 bases short, with 15 bases between. Germline CDR1 is GTSNPN and CDR2 is SVGIG (reference sequence). CDR3 size: 16 residues. Together with reference TRBV30 and TRBJ1-6, the CDR3 gives the full variable domain: SQTIHQWPATLVQPVGSPLSLECTVEGTSNPNLYWYRQAAGRGLQLLFYSVGIGQISSEVPQNLSASRPQDRQFILSSKKLLLSDSGFYLCAWSVSMAPGNSPLHFGNGTRLTVT.